The sequence of this T cell receptor (beta chain) was determined in a study of T cells after posttransplantation cyclophosphamide. Using immunoSEQ multiplex PCR, the repertoire was profiled, and TCRdb retains in-frame clones only, with some absent. The sample shows 45,000 or so clones, 92% of them seen only once. This CDR3 has 19 residues. The V gene end was trimmed by 5 bases and the J gene end by 0 bases; junction bases not matched to a gene: 14. Germline-derived CDR1 and CDR2 are LNHDA and SQIVND (reference sequence). V and J are TRBV19 and TRBJ1-5; TRBD1 aligns across 9 bases. Sequenced material: PBMCs. This receptor was taken from a woman in her 50s in good health and a related stem cell transplant donor. The CDR3 sequence: CASSPWTGDISNSNQPQHF. DNA for the CDR3: TGTGCCAGTAGTCCCTGGACAGGGGATATTAGTAATAGCAATCAGCCCCAGCATTTT.